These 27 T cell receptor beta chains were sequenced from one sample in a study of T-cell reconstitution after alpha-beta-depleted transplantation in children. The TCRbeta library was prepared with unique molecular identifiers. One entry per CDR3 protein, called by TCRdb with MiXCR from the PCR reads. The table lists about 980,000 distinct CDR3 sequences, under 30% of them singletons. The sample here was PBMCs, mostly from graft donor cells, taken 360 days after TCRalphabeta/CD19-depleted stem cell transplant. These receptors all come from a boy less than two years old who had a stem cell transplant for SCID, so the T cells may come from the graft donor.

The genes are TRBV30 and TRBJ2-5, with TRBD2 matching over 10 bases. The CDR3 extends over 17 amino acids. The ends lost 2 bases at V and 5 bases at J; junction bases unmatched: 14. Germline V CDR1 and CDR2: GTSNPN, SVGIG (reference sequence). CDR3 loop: CAWSFSSSGGSLETQYF. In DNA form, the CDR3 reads TGTGCCTGGAGTTTCTCGTCTAGCGGGGGATCCCTCGAGACCCAGTACTTC.

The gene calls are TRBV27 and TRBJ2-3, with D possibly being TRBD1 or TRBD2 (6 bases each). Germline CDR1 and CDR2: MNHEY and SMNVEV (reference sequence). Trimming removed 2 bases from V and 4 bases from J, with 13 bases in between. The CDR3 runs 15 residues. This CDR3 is CASSLIRGRADTQYF. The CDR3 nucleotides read TGTGCCAGCAGTTTAATCCGGGGGCGGGCAGATACGCAGTATTTT.

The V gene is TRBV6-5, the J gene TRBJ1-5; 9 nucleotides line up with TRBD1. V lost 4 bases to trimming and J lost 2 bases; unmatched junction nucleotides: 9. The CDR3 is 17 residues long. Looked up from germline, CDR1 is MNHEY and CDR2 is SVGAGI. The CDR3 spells CASSSRTGEERNQPQHF. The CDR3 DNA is TGTGCCAGCAGTTCGAGGACAGGGGAGGAGCGCAATCAGCCCCAGCATTTT.

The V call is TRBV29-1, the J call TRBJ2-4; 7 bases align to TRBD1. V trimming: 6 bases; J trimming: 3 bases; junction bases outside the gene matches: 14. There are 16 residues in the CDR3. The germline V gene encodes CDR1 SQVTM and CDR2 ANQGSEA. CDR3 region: CSVEFSRDSYKNIQYF. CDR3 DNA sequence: TGCAGCGTGGAATTTTCCCGGGACAGCTACAAAAACATTCAGTACTTC.

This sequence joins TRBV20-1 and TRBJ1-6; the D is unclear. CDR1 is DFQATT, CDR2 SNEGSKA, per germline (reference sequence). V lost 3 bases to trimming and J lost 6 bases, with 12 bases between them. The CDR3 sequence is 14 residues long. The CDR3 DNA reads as TGCAGTGCTAGTGCGGGCGACGGTAATTCACCCCTCCACTTT. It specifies CSASAGDGNSPLHF.

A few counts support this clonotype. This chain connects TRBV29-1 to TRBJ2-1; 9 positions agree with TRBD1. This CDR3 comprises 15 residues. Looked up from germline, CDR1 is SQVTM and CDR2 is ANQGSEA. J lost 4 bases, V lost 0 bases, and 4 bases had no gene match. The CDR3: CSVEDLQGAYNEQFF. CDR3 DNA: TGCAGCGTTGAAGATCTACAGGGGGCTTACAATGAGCAGTTCTTC.

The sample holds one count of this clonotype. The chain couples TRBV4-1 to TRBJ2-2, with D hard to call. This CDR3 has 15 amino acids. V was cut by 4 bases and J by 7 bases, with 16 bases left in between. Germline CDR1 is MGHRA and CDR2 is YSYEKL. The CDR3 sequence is CASSPGRTRGGELFF. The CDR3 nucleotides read TGCGCCAGCAGCCCCGGTAGGACCCGAGGCGGGGAGCTGTTTTTT.

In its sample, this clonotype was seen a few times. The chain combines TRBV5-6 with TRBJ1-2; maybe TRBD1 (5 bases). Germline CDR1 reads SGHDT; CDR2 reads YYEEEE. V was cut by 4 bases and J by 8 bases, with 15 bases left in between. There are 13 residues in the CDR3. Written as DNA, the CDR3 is TGTGCCAGCAGCCTCGGGGGGTTGGGAGGCTACACCTTC. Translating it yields CASSLGGLGGYTF.

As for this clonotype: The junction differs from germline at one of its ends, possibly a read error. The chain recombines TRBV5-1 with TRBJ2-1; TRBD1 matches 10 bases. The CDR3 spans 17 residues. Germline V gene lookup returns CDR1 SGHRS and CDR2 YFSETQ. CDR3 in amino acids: CAISFPPGTGVDNEQFF. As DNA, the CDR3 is TGCGCCATCAGCTTCCCCCCCGGGACAGGGGTTGACAATGAGCAGTTCTTC.

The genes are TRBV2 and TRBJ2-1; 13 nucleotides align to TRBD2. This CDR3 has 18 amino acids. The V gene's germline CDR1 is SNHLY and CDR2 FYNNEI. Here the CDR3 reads CTFSRGLAGDLLYNEQFF. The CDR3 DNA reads TGTACCTTCAGCAGAGGACTAGCGGGGGATCTACTCTACAATGAGCAGTTCTTC.

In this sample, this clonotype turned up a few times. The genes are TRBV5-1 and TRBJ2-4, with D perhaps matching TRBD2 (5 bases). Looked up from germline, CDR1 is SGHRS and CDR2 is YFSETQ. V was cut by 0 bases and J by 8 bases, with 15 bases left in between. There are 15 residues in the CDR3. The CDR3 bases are TGCGCCAGCAGCTTGGCCGGGTGGCGGCGGGACATTCAGTACTTC. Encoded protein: CASSLAGWRRDIQYF.

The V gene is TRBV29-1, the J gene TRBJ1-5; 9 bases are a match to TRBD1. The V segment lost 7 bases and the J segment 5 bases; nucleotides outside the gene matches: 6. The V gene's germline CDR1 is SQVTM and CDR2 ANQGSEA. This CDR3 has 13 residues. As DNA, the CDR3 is TGCAGCGCCGGACAGGGGATGGATCAGCCCCAGCATTTT. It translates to CSAGQGMDQPQHF.

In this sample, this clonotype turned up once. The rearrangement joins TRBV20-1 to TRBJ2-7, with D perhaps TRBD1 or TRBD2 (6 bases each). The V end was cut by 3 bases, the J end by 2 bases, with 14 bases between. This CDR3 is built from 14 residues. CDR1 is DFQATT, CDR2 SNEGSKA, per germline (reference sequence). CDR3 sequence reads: CSARGGDNPYEQYF. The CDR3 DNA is TGCAGTGCTAGGGGCGGGGACAATCCCTACGAGCAGTACTTC.

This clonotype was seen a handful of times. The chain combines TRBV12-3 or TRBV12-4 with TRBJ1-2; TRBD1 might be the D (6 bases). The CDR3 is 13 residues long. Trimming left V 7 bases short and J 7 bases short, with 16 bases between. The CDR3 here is CASKGGLLSGYTF. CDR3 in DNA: TGTGCCAGCAAAGGGGGATTGCTATCTGGCTACACCTTC.

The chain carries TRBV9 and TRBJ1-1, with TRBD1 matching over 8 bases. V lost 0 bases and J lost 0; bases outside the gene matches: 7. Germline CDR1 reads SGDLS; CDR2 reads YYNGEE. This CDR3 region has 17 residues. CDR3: CASSVGQGPLLNTEAFF. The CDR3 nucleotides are TGTGCCAGCAGCGTAGGACAGGGGCCCCTACTGAACACTGAAGCTTTCTTT.

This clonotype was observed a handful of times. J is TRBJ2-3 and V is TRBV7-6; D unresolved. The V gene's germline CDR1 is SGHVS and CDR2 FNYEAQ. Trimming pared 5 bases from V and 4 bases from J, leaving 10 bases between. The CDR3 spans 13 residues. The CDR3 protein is CASSHRTPDTQYF. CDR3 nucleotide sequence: TGTGCCAGCAGCCACCGCACCCCAGATACGCAGTATTTT.

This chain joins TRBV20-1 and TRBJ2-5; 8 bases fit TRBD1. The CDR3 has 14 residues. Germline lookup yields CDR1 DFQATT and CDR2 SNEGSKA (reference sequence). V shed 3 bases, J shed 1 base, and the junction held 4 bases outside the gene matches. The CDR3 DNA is TGCAGTGCTAGGAAGACAGGGGCCCAAGAGACCCAGTACTTC. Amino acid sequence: CSARKTGAQETQYF.

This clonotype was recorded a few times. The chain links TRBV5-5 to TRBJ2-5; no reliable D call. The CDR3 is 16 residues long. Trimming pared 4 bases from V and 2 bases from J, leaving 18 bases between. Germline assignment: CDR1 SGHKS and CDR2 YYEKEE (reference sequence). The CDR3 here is CASSADGLGYQETQYF. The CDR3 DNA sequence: TGTGCCAGCAGCGCCGACGGGCTCGGGTATCAAGAGACCCAGTACTTC. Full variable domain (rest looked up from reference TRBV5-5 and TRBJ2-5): DAGVTQSPTHLIKTRGQQVTLRCSPISGHKSVSWYQQVLGQGPQFIFQYYEKEERGRGNFPDRFSARQFPNYSSELNVNALLLGDSALYLCASSADGLGYQETQYFGPGTRLLVL.

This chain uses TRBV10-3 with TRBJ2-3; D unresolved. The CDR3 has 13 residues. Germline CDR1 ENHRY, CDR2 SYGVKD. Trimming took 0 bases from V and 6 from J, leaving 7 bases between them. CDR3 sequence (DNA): TGTGCCATCAGTGAGTCGGTGCTCGATACGCAGTATTTT. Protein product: CAISESVLDTQYF.

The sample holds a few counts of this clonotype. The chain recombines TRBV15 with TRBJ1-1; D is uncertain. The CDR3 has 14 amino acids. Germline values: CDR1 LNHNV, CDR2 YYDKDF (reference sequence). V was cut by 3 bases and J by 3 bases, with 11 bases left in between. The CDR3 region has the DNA TGTGCCACCAGCAGCGGGCCTGAGGACACTGAAGCTTTCTTT. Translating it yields CATSSGPEDTEAFF.

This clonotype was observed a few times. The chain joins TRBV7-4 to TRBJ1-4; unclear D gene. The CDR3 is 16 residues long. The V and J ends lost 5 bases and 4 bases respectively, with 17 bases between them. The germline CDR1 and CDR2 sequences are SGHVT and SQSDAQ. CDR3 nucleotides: TGTGCCAGCAGCGAGAGGACCGACCGTAGTAATGAAAAACTGTTTTTT. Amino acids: CASSERTDRSNEKLFF.

The CDR3 loop reads CASSFGTYHEQYF. The DNA of the CDR3 is TGTGCCAGCAGCTTCGGGACTTATCACGAGCAGTACTTC. This chain links TRBV7-8 with TRBJ2-7, with D possibly being TRBD2 (6 bases). V lost 3 bases, J lost 5 bases, and 11 bases lay in between. This CDR3 region has 13 residues. Germline lookup yields CDR1 SGHVS and CDR2 FQNEAQ. Variable domain in full (rest from reference TRBV7-8 and TRBJ2-7): GAGVSQSPRYKVAKRGQDVALRCDPISGHVSLFWYQQALGQGPEFLTYFQNEAQLDKSGLPSDRFFAERPEGSVSTLKIQRTQQEDSAVYLCASSFGTYHEQYFGPGTRLTVT.

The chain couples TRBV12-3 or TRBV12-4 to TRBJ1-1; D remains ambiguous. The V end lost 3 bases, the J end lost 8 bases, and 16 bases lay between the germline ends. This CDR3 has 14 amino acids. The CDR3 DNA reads TGTGCCAGCAGTTTCTGGCAGCGGACCCTAGAAGCTTTCTTT. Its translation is CASSFWQRTLEAFF.

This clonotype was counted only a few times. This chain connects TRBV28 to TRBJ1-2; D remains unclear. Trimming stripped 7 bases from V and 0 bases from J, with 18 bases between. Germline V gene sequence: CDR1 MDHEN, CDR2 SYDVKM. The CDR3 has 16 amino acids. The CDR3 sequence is CASTDATIPANYGYTF. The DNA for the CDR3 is TGTGCCAGCACGGACGCCACAATACCAGCTAACTATGGCTACACCTTC.

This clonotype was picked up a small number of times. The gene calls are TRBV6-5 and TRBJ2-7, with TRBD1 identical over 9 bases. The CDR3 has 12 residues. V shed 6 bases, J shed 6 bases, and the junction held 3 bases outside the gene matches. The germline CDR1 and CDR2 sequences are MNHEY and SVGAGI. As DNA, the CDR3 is TGTGCCAGCAGCTACAGGGGGCTCGAGCAGTACTTC. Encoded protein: CASSYRGLEQYF.

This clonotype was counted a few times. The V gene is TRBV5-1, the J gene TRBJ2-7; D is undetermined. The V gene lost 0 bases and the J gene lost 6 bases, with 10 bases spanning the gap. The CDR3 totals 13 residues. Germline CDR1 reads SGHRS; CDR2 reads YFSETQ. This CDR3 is CASSLEGFREQYF. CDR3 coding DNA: TGCGCCAGCAGCTTGGAGGGCTTTCGCGAGCAGTACTTC. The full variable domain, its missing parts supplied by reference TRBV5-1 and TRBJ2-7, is KAGVTQTPRYLIKTRGQQVTLSCSPISGHRSVSWYQQTPGQGLQFLFEYFSETQRNKGNFPGRFSGRQFSNSRSEMNVSTLELGDSALYLCASSLEGFREQYFGPGTRLTVT.

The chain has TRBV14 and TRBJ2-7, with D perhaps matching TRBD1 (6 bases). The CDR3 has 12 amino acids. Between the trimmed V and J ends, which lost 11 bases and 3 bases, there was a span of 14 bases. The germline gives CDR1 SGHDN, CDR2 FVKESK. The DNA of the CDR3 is TGTGCCTCCGGGCAGGGGTACTACGAGCAGTACTTC. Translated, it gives CASGQGYYEQYF. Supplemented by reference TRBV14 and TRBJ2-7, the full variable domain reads EAGVTQFPSHSVIEKGQTVTLRCDPISGHDNLYWYRRVMGKEIKFLLHFVKESKQDESGMPNNRFLAERTGGTYSTLKVQPAELEDSGVYFCASGQGYYEQYFGPGTRLTVT.